A single sample is the source of the 2 T cell receptor beta chains below, sequenced in a study of shared clonotypes between healthy human individuals (dated by TCRdb to the early 2020s). The library was produced with the immunoSEQ multiplex PCR assay. The table comes from immuneACCESS by way of TCRdb, which keeps in-frame sequences with V and J called. Part of the clones is missing from these tables; in studies checked, under half for an unresolved V gene and the rest for unknown reasons. The sample table records some 900,000 clones; 76% of these occur just once. In total, the top ten clones hold over 1.3% of the sample. Sequenced sample: memory CD4+ T cells sorted from blood. The meaning of the sample's cell subset or site label: CD45RA-negative fraction. Receptors originate from a man between 18 and 29 years old in good health.

V and J are TRBV10-3 and TRBJ2-5, with unresolved D. The V end lost 3 bases, the J end lost 2 bases, and 7 bases lay between the germline ends. The CDR3 consists of 13 residues. Germline CDR1 is ENHRY and CDR2 is SYGVKD. CDR3 residues: CAISDGWQETQYF. The CDR3 DNA reads as TGTGCCATCAGTGATGGCTGGCAAGAGACCCAGTACTTC.

This chain's CDR3 is CASTGLETQYF. The CDR3 DNA is TGTGCCAGCACGGGGTTAGAGACCCAGTACTTC. The rearrangement uses TRBV6-1 and TRBJ2-5; D is perhaps TRBD2 (5 bases). Germline V gene lookup returns CDR1 MNHNS and CDR2 SASEGT. The V and J ends lost 7 bases and 4 bases respectively, with 7 bases between them. This CDR3 region has 11 residues.